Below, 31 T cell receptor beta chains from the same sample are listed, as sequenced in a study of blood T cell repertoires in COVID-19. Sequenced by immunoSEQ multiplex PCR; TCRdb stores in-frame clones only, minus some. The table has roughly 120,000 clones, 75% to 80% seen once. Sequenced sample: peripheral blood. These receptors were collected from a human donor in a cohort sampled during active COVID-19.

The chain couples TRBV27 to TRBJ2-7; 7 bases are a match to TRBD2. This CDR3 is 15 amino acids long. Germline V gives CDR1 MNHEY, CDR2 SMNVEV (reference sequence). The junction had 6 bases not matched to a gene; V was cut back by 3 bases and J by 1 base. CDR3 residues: CASSFAGVPSYEQYF. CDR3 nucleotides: TGTGCCAGCAGTTTCGCGGGAGTTCCATCCTACGAGCAGTACTTC.

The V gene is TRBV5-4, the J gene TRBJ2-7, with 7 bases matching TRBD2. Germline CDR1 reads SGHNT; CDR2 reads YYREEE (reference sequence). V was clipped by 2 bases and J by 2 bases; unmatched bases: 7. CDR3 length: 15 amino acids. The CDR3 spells CASSFSPGGTYEQYF. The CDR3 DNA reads TGTGCCAGCAGCTTTTCCCCGGGAGGAACCTACGAGCAGTACTTC.

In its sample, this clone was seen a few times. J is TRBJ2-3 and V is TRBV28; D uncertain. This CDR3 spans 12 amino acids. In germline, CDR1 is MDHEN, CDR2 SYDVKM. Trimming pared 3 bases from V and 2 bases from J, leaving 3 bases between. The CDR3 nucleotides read TGTGCCAGCAGTTTCTCCACAGATACGCAGTATTTT. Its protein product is CASSFSTDTQYF.

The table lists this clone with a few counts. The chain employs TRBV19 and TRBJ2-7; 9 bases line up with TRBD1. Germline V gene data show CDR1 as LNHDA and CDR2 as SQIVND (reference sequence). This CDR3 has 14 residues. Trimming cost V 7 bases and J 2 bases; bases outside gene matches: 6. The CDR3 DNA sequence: TGTGCCAGTACCCCGGGACAGGGTACCTACGAGCAGTACTTC. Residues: CASTPGQGTYEQYF.

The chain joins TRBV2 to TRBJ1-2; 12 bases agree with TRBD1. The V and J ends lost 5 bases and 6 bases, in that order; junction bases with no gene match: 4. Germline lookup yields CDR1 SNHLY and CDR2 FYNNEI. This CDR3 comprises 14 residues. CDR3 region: CASSPGQGANGYTF. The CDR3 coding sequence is TGTGCCAGCAGTCCGGGACAGGGGGCTAATGGCTACACCTTC.

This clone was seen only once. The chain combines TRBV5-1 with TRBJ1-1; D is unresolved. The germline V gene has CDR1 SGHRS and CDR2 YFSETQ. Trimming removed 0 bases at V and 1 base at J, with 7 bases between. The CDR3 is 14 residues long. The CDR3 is CASSLARANTEAFF. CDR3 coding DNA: TGCGCCAGCAGCTTGGCGAGGGCGAACACTGAAGCTTTCTTT.

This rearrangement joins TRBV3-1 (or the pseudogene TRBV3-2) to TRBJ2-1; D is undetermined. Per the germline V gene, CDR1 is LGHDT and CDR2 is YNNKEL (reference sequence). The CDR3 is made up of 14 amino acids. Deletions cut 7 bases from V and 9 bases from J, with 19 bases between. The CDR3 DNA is TGTGCCAGCACGTCAAACGGCCTACGCGGTGAGCAGTTCTTC. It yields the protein CASTSNGLRGEQFF.

DNA of the CDR3: TGCGCCAGCAGCCTACTCCCCCACGAGCAGTACTTC. Encoded protein: CASSLLPHEQYF. This chain links TRBV5-1 with TRBJ2-7, with D hard to call. Germline loops: CDR1 SGHRS, CDR2 YFSETQ. The CDR3 is 12 amino acids. V was pared by 4 bases and J by 5 bases, with 10 bases between.

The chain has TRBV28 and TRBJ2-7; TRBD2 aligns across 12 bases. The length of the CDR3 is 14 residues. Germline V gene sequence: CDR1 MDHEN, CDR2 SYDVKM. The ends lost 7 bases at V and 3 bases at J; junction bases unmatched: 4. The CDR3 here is CASTWTSGDYEQYF. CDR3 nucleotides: TGTGCCAGCACCTGGACTAGCGGGGACTACGAGCAGTACTTC. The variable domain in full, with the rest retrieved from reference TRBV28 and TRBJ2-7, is DVKVTQSSRYLVKRTGEKVFLECVQDMDHENMFWYRQDPGLGLRLIYFSYDVKMKEKGDIPEGYSVSREKKERFSLILESASTNQTSMYLCASTWTSGDYEQYFGPGTRLTVT.

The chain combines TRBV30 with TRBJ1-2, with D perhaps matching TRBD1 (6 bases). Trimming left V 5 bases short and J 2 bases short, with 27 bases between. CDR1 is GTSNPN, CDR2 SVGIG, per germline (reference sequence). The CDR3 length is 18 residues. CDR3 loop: CAWEHTPGTGFKNYGYTF. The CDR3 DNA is TGTGCCTGGGAACATACACCCGGAACAGGGTTTAAAAACTATGGCTACACCTTC.

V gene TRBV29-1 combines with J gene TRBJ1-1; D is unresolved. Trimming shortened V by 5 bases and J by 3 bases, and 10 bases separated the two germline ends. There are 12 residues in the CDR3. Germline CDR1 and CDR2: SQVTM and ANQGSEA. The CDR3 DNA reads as TGCAGCGTTCGAGGAGGAGACACTGAAGCTTTCTTT. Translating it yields CSVRGGDTEAFF.

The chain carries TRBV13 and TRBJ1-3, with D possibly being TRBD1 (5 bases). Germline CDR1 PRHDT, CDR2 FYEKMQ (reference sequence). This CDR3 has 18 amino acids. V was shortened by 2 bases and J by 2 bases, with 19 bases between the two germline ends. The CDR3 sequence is CASSLRGAGSTTGNTIYF. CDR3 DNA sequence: TGTGCCAGCAGCTTAAGGGGCGCCGGGTCAACAACTGGAAACACCATATATTTT.

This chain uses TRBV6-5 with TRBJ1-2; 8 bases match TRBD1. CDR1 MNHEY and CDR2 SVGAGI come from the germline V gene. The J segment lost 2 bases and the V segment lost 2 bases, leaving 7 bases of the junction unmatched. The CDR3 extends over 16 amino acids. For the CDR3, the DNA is TGTGCCAGCAGTTACACTATCTGGGACAGGAACTATGGCTACACCTTC. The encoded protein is CASSYTIWDRNYGYTF.

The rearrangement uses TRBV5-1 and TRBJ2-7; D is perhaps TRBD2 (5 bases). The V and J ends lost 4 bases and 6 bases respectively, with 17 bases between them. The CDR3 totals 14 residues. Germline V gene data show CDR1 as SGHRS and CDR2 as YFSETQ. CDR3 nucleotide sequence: TGCGCCAGCAGCCTAGGACCCCTAGGGAGCGAGCAGTACTTC. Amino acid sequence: CASSLGPLGSEQYF.

The CDR3: CASSQTDRAGEQYF. In nucleotides, the CDR3 is TGCGCCAGCAGCCAAACGGACAGGGCGGGCGAGCAGTACTTC. The V gene is TRBV4-1, the J gene TRBJ2-7; 8 nucleotides agree with TRBD1. J lost 6 bases, V lost 2 bases, and 6 bases had no gene match. Germline lookup yields CDR1 MGHRA and CDR2 YSYEKL. The CDR3 length is 14 residues.

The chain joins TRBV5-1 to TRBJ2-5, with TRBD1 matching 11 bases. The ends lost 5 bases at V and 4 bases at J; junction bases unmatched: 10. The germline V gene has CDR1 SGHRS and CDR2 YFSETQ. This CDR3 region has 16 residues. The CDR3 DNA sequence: TGCGCCAGCAGGATAGGACAGGGGGCAATAGTAGAGACCCAGTACTTC. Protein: CASRIGQGAIVETQYF.

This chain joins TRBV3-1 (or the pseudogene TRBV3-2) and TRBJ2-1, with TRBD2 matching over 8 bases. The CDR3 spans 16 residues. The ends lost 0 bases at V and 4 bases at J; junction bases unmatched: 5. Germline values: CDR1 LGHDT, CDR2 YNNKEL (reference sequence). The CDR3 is CASSQEKTSEYNEQFF. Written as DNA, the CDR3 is TGTGCCAGCAGCCAAGAAAAGACTAGCGAGTACAATGAGCAGTTCTTC.

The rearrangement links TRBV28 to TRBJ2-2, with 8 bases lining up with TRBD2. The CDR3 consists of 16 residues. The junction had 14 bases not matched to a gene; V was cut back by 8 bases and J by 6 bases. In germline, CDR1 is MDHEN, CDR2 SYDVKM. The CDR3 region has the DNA TGTGCCAGCGACGCTGCTCTAGCGGGTGTGGCCGGGGAGCTGTTTTTT. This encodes CASDAALAGVAGELFF. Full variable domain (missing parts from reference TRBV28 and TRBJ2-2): DVKVTQSSRYLVKRTGEKVFLECVQDMDHENMFWYRQDPGLGLRLIYFSYDVKMKEKGDIPEGYSVSREKKERFSLILESASTNQTSMYLCASDAALAGVAGELFFGEGSRLTVL.

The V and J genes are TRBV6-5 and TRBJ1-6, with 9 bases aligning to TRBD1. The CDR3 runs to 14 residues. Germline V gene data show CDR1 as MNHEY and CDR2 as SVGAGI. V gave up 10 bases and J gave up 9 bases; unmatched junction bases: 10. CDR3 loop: CAITGTGLSSPLHF. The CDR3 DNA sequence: TGTGCCATTACCGGGACAGGGCTAAGTTCACCCCTCCACTTT.

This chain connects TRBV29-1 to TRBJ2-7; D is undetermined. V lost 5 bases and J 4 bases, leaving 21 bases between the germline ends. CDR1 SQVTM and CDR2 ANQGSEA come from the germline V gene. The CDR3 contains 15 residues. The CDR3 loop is CSVLLHLKSVYEQYF. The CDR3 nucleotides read TGCAGCGTTTTGCTGCACCTAAAATCGGTTTACGAGCAGTACTTC.

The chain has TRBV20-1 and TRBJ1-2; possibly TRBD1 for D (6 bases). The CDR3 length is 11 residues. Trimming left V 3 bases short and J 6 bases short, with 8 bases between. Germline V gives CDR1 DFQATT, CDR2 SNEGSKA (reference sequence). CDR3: CSASRGNGYTF. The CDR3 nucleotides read TGCAGTGCTAGCAGGGGAAATGGCTACACCTTC.

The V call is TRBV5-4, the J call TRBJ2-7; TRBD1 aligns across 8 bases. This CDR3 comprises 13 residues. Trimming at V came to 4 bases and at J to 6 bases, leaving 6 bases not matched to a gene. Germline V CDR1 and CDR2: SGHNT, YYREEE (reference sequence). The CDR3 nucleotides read TGTGCCAGCAGCGCTGGACAGGGCATCGAGCAGTACTTC. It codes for CASSAGQGIEQYF.

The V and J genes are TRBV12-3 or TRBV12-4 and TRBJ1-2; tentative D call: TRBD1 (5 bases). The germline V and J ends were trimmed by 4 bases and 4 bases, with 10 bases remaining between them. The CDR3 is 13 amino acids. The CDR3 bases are TGTGCCAGCAGTTCCGGGGGAACCTATGGCTACACCTTC. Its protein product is CASSSGGTYGYTF.

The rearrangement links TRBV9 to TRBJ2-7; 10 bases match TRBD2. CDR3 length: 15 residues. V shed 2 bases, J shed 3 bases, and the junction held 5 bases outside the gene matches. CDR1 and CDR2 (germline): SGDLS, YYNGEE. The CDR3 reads CASSVGLADYYEQYF. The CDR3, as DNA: TGTGCCAGCAGCGTCGGACTAGCGGATTACTACGAGCAGTACTTC.

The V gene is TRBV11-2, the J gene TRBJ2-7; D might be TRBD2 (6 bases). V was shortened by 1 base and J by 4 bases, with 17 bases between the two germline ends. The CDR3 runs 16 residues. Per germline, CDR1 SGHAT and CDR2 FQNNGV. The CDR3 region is CASSLAWGVTFYEQYF. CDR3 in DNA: TGTGCCAGCAGCTTAGCCTGGGGGGTAACTTTTTACGAGCAGTACTTC. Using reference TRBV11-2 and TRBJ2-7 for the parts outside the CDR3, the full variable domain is EAGVAQSPRYKIIEKRQSVAFWCNPISGHATLYWYQQILGQGPKLLIQFQNNGVVDDSQLPKDRFSAERLKGVDSTLKIQPAKLEDSAVYLCASSLAWGVTFYEQYFGPGTRLTVT.

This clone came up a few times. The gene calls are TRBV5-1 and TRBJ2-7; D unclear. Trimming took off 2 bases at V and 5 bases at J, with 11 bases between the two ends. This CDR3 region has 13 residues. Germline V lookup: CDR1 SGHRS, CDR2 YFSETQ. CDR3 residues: CASSFGPRDEQYF. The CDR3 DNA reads TGCGCCAGCAGCTTCGGCCCCCGGGACGAGCAGTACTTC. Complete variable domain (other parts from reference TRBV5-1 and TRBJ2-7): KAGVTQTPRYLIKTRGQQVTLSCSPISGHRSVSWYQQTPGQGLQFLFEYFSETQRNKGNFPGRFSGRQFSNSRSEMNVSTLELGDSALYLCASSFGPRDEQYFGPGTRLTVT.

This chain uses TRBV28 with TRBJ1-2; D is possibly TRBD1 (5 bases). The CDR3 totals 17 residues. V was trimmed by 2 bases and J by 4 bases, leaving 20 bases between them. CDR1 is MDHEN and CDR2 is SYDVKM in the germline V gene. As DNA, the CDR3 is TGTGCCAGCAGTTTAGCCGTCAGGGTCTCCGCTCTCTATGGCTACACCTTC. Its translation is CASSLAVRVSALYGYTF.

The CDR3 reads CAWREGMKTQYF. In DNA, the CDR3 is TGTGCCTGGAGGGAGGGAATGAAGACCCAGTACTTC. This chain uses TRBV30 with TRBJ2-5, with a weak D call TRBD2 (6 bases). Germline CDR1 is GTSNPN and CDR2 is SVGIG (reference sequence). Trimming shortened V by 3 bases and J by 6 bases, and 11 bases separated the two germline ends. There are 12 residues in the CDR3.

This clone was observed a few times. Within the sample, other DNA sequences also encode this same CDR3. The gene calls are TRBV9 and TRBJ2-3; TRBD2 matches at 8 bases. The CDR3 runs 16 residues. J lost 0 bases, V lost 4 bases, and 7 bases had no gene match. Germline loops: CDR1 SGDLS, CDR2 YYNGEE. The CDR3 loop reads CASSPRAGESTDTQYF. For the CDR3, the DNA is TGTGCCAGCAGCCCGAGAGCGGGGGAAAGCACAGATACGCAGTATTTT.

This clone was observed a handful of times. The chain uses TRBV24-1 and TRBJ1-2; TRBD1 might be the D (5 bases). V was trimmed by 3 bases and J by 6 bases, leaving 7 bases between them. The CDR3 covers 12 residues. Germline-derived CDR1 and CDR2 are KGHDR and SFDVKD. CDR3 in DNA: TGTGCCACCAGTGATAGGGGCGATGGCTACACCTTC. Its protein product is CATSDRGDGYTF.

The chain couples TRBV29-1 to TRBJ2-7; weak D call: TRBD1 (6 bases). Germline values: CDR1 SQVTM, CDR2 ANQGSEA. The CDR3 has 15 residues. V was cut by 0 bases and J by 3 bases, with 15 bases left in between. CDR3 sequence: CSVEDPEKDSYEQYF. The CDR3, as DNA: TGCAGCGTTGAAGATCCAGAAAAGGACAGCTACGAGCAGTACTTC.